This T cell receptor (beta chain) was captured by sequencing in a study of identical twins. V trimming: 1 base; J trimming: 2 bases; junction bases outside the gene matches: 6. The V gene's germline CDR1 is LGHNA and CDR2 YNFKEQ. CDR3 length: 16 amino acids. TCRdb called the 5' RACE reads again in MiXCR, with one record for every CDR3 protein. Of fewer than 650,000 distinct CDR3 sequences listed, about 7% are singletons. This clonotype was recorded at least ten times. The same sample was also used in a study of yellow fever vaccine responses in identical twins.

The V and J genes are TRBV4-2 and TRBJ2-5; 8 positions agree with TRBD2. The source material was PBMCs. The sequence derives from a woman aged 18-35 years in good health. The CDR3 loop reads CASSQGTSGLQETQYF. Here the CDR3 DNA reads TGTGCCAGCAGCCAAGGCACTAGCGGACTACAAGAGACCCAGTACTTC.